This TCR beta chain was recorded in a study of blood T cell repertoires in COVID-19. Overall study: Some COVID-19 samples were acute and others convalescent; all came from the United States, Italy and Spain. The cDNA or gDNA used as material had been derived from T cells, B-cell-depleted T cells, or PBMCs.

Unmatched junction bases numbered 5, after V lost 4 bases and J lost 5 bases. This CDR3 is built from 14 residues. Germline values: CDR1 SGDLS, CDR2 YYNGEE. As handled by the study authors: Cell counts per sample came from amplifying reference gene primers. Profiled with immunoSEQ multiplex PCR; TCRdb holds only in-frame clones, not every one. The V and J calls and the clone size are those of that table, but D and trimming were determined from the DNA. The data show 200,000 to 300,000 clones, 86% seen once. Only a few counts were recorded for this clone. The sequence was obtained from a man aged 30 to 39 with active or convalescent COVID-19. Specimen: peripheral blood. The chain joins TRBV9 to TRBJ2-3, with TRBD2 identical over 9 bases. The CDR3 loop is CASSTGLAQDTQYF. The DNA of the CDR3 is TGTGCCAGCAGCACGGGACTAGCACAAGATACGCAGTATTTT. The variable domain in full, completed from reference TRBV9 and TRBJ2-3, reads DSGVTQTPKHLITATGQRVTLRCSPRSGDLSVYWYQQSLDQGLQFLIQYYNGEERAKGNILERFSAQQFPDLHSELNLSSLELGDSALYFCASSTGLAQDTQYFGPGTRLTVL.